This TCR beta chain was recorded in a study of blood T cell repertoires in COVID-19. For the study at large: Acute and convalescent COVID-19 specimens originated in the United States, Italy and Spain.

While infection was still active, Seattle patients were enrolled and then followed longitudinally. Sequenced by immunoSEQ multiplex PCR; TCRdb stores in-frame clones only, minus some. The table lists approximately 93,000 clones, about 74% of them singletons. This CDR3 comprises 17 residues. V was pared by 0 bases and J by 5 bases, with 8 bases of the junction left unmatched. Per germline, CDR1 KGHSH and CDR2 LQKENI. The receptor comes from a man in his 70s with COVID-19, enrolled during active disease. This chain joins TRBV18 and TRBJ2-2; 8 bases are shared with TRBD1. Sequenced: peripheral blood. CDR3 DNA: TGTGCCAGCTCACCACCCTCGCAGGGGGCGATGACCGGGGAGCTGTTTTTT. It yields the protein CASSPPSQGAMTGELFF. Full variable domain (outside the CDR3, taken from reference TRBV18 and TRBJ2-2): NAGVMQNPRHLVRRRGQEARLRCSPMKGHSHVYWYRQLPEEGLKFMVYLQKENIIDESGMPKERFSAEFPKEGPSILRIQQVVRGDSAAYFCASSPPSQGAMTGELFFGEGSRLTVL.